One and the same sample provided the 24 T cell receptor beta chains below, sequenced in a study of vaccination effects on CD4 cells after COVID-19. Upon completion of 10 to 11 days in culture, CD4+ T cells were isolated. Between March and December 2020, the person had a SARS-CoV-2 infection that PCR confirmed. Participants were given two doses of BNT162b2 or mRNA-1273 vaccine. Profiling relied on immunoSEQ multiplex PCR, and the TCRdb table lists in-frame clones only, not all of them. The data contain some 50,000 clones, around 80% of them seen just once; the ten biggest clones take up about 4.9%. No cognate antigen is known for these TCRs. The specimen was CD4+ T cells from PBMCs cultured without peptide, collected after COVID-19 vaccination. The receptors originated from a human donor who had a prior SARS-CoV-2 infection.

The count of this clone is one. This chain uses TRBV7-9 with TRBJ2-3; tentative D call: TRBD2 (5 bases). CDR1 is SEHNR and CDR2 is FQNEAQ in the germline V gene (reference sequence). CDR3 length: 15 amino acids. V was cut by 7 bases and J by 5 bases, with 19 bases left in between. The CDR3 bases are TGTGCCAGCAAAAGGACTCGGCAGGAAAAAGATACGCAGTATTTT. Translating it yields CASKRTRQEKDTQYF.

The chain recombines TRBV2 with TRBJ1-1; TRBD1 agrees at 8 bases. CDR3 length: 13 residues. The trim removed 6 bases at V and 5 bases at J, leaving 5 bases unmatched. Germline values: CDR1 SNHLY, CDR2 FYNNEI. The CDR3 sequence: CASRDRVGTEAFF. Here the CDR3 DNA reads TGTGCCAGCAGGGACAGGGTGGGGACTGAAGCTTTCTTT.

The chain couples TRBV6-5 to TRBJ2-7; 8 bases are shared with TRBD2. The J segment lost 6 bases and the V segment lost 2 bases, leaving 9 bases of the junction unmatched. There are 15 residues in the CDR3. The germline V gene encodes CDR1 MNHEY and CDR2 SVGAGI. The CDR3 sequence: CASSYLGLGASEQYF. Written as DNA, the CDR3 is TGTGCCAGCAGTTACCTGGGACTAGGAGCTTCCGAGCAGTACTTC.

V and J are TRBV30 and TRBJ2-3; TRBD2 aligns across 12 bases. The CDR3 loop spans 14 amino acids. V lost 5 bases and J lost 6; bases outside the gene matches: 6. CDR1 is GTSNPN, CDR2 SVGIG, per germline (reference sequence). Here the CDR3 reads CAWRLAGAGDTQYF. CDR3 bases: TGTGCCTGGCGACTAGCGGGAGCGGGGGATACGCAGTATTTT. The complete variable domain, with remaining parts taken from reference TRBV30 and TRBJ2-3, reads SQTIHQWPATLVQPVGSPLSLECTVEGTSNPNLYWYRQAAGRGLQLLFYSVGIGQISSEVPQNLSASRPQDRQFILSSKKLLLSDSGFYLCAWRLAGAGDTQYFGPGTRLTVL.

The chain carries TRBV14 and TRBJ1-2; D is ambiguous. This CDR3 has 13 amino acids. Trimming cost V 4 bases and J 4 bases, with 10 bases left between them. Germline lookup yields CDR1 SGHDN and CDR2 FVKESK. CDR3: CASSRRHGYGYTF. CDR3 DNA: TGTGCCAGCAGCCGACGGCATGGCTATGGCTACACCTTC.

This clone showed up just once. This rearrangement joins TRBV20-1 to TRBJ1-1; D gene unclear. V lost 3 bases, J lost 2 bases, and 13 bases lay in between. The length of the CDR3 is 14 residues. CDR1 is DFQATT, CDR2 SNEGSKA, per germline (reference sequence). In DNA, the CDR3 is TGCAGTGCTAGTCTCGGCCCTCTTAACACTGAAGCTTTCTTT. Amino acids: CSASLGPLNTEAFF.

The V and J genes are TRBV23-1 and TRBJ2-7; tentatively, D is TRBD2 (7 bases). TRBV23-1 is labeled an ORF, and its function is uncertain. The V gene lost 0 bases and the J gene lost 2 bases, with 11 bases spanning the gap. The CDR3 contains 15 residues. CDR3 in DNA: TGCGCCAGCAGTCAATCTAGGGGGGGGCCCTACGAGCAGTACTTC. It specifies CASSQSRGGPYEQYF.

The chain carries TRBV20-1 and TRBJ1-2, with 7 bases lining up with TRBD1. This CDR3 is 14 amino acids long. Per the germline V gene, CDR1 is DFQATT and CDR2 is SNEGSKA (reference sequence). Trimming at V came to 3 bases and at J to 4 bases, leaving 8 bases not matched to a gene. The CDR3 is CSASRGGGGYGYTF. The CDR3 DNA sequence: TGCAGTGCTAGTCGTGGAGGGGGCGGCTATGGCTACACCTTC.

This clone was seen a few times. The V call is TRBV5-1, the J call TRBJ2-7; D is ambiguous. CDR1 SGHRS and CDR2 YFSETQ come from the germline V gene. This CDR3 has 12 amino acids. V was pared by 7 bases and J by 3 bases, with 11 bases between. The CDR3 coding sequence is TGCGCCAGCTCCGCCACCAACTACGAGCAGTACTTC. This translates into CASSATNYEQYF.

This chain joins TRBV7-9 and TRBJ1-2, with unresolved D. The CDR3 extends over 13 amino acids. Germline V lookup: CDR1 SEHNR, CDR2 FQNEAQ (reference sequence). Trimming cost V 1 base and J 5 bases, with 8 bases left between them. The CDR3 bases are TGTGCCAGCAGCTTAGAGGGATTATATGGCTACACCTTC. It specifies CASSLEGLYGYTF.

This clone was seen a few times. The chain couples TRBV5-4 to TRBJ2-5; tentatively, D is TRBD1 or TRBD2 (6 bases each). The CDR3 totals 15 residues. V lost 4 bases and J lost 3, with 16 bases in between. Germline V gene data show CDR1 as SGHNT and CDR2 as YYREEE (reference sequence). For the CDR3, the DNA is TGTGCCAGCAGCCCGGTTGCGGGACAAAAAGAGACCCAGTACTTC. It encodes CASSPVAGQKETQYF. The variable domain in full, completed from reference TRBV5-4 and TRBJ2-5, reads ETGVTQSPTHLIKTRGQQVTLRCSSQSGHNTVSWYQQALGQGPQFIFQYYREEENGRGNFPPRFSGLQFPNYSSELNVNALELDDSALYLCASSPVAGQKETQYFGPGTRLLVL.

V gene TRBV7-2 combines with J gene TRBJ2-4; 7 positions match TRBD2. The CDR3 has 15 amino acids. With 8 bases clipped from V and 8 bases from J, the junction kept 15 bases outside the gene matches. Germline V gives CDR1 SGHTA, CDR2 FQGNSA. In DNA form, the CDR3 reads TGTGCCAGCTTTCAAGGCGGGCGGGAGAGTGACATTCAGTACTTC. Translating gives CASFQGGRESDIQYF.

The CDR3 loop reads CASSQESWQVGYNEQFF. CDR3 coding DNA: TGTGCCAGCAGCCAAGAGTCATGGCAGGTCGGATACAATGAGCAGTTCTTC. The chain has TRBV4-2 and TRBJ2-1; no definite D call. Germline V gene data show CDR1 as LGHNA and CDR2 as YNFKEQ. The CDR3 is 17 residues long. Trimming left V 0 bases short and J 4 bases short, with 16 bases between.

CDR3 protein: CASSLRQGANTEAFF. The CDR3 nucleotides are TGTGCCAGCAGCTTAAGACAGGGGGCTAACACTGAAGCTTTCTTT. V and J are TRBV7-2 and TRBJ1-1; 10 nucleotides match TRBD1. CDR3 size: 15 residues. The germline V gene encodes CDR1 SGHTA and CDR2 FQGNSA. V lost 2 bases to trimming and J lost 2 bases; unmatched junction nucleotides: 2.

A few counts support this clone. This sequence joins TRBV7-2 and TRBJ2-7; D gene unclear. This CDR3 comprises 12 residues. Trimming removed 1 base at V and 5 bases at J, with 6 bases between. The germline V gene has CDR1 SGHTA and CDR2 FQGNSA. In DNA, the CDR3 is TGTGCCAGCAGCTTAGAGTATAACGAGCAGTACTTC. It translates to CASSLEYNEQYF.

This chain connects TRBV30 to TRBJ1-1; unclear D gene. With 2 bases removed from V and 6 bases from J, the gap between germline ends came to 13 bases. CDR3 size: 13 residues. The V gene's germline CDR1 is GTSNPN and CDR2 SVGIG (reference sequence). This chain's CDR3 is CAWSSNHLAEAFF. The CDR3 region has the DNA TGTGCCTGGAGTTCAAACCATTTGGCTGAAGCTTTCTTT.

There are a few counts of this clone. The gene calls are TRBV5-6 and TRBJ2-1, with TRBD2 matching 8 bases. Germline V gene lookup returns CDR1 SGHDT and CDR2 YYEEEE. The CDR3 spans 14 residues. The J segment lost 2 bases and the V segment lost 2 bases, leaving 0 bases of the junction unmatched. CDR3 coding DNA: TGTGCCAGCAGCTTCGGGGGGGCCTACAATGAGCAGTTCTTC. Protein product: CASSFGGAYNEQFF.

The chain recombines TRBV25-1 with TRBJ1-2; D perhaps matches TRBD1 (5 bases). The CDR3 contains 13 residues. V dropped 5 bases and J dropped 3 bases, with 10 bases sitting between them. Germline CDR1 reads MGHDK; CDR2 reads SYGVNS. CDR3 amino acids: CASSSREDYGYTF. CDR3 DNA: TGTGCCAGCAGTTCCAGGGAGGACTATGGCTACACCTTC.

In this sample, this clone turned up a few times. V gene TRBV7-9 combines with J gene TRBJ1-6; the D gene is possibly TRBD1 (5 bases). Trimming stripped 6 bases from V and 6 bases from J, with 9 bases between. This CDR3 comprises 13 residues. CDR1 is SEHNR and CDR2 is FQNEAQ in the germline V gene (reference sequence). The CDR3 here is CASSLGGNSPLHF. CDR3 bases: TGTGCCAGCAGTCTGGGGGGTAATTCACCCCTCCACTTT. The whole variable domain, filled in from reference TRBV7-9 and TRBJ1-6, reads DTGVSQNPRHKITKRGQNVTFRCDPISEHNRLYWYRQTLGQGPEFLTYFQNEAQLEKSRLLSDRFSAERPKGSFSTLEIQRTEQGDSAMYLCASSLGGNSPLHFGNGTRLTVT.

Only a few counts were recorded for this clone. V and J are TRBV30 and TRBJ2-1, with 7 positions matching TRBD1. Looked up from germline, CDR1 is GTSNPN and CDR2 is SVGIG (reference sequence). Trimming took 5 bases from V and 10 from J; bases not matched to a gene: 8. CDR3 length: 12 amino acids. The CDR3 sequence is CAWDYGTEEQFF. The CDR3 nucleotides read TGTGCCTGGGATTACGGGACAGAAGAGCAGTTCTTC.

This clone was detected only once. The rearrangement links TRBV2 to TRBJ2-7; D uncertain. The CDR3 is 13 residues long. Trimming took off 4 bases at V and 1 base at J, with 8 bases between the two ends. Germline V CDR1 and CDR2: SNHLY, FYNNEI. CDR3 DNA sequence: TGTGCCAGCAGTGTCCCTCTATCCTACGAGCAGTACTTC. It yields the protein CASSVPLSYEQYF.

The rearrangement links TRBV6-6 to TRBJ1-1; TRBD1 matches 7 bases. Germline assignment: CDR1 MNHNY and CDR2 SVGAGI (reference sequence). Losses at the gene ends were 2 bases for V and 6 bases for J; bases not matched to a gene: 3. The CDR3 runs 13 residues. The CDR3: CASSYGQGAEAFF. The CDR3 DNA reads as TGTGCCAGCAGTTACGGGCAGGGGGCTGAAGCTTTCTTT.

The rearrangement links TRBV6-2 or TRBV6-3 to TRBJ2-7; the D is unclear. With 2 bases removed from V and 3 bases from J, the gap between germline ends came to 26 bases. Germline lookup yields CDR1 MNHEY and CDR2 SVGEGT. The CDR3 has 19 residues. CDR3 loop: CASSYPLSRAITSNYEQYF. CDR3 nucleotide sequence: TGTGCCAGCAGTTACCCGCTAAGCCGGGCCATCACATCGAACTACGAGCAGTACTTC.

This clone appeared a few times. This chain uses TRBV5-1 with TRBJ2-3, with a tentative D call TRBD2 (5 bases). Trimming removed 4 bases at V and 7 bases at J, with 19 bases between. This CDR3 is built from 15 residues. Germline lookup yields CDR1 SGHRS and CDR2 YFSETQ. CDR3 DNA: TGCGCCAGCAGCCTATGGACTCGGGCGGATAATACGCAGTATTTT. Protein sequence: CASSLWTRADNTQYF.